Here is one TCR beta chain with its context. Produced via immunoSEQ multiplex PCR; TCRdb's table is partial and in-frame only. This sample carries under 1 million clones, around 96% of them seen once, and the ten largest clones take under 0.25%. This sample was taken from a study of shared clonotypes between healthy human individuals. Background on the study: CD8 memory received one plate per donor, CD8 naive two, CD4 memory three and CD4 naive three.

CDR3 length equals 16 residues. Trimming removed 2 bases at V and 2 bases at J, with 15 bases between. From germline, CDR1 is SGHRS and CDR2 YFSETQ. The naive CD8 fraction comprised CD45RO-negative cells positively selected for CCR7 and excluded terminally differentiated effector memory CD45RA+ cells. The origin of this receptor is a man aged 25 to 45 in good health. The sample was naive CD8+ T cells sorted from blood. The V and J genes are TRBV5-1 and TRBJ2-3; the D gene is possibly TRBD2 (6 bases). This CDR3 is CASSLLSGRPTDTQYF. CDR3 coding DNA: TGCGCCAGCAGCTTACTTAGCGGAAGGCCCACAGATACGCAGTATTTT.